The sequence of this T cell receptor beta chain was determined in a study of cytomegalovirus exposure and HLA in healthy donors. Use of 60 Vbeta and 13 Jbeta primers characterized the PCR. Measured with immunoSEQ multiplex PCR; TCRdb has only the in-frame clones, and not every one. Among about 170,000 clones listed, 70% to 90% were seen once. CDR3 length: 17 residues. V lost 2 bases, J lost 0 bases, and 14 bases lay in between. In germline, CDR1 is LNHDA, CDR2 SQIVND (reference sequence). The sequencing sample was made of PBMCs. This TCR was sampled from a man aged 30 to 39 in good health and CMV-seropositive. V usage is TRBV19 and J usage is TRBJ1-3; D possibly corresponds to TRBD1 (5 bases). The chain's CDR3 is CASSIWGSLLSGNTIYF. CDR3 bases: TGTGCCAGTAGTATATGGGGCAGTCTCCTCTCTGGAAACACCATATATTTT. The variable domain in full, completed from reference TRBV19 and TRBJ1-3, reads DGGITQSPKYLFRKEGQNVTLSCEQNLNHDAMYWYRQDPGQGLRLIYYSQIVNDFQKGDIAEGYSVSREKKESFPLTVTSAQKNPTAFYLCASSIWGSLLSGNTIYFGEGSWLTVV.